These T cell receptor beta chains were read from a single sample in a study of CD8 T cells in ankylosing spondylitis. TCRdb re-called the 5' RACE reads with MiXCR, one entry per CDR3 protein. Among around 39,000 distinct CDR3 sequences listed, more than 9.5% were seen once. Sequencing was done on a sample of synovial fluid, either unsorted or a sorted T cell fraction (not recorded which). The receptors stem from a male donor with ankylosing spondylitis. The CDR3 runs from the conserved cysteine through the conserved F or W. Fields, in order: D gene, clone size, J gene, V gene, CDR3 protein, CDR3 DNA. The D gene is left open where the match is weak. Clone size is given for some rows only: seen once, a few or many times, or a class if the clone is expanded.

. | . | TRBJ1-6 | TRBV7-2 | CASTKPSRTVNSPLHF | TGTGCCAGCACCAAACCATCCCGGACAGTTAATTCACCCCTCCACTTT
. | . | TRBJ1-5 | TRBV4-1 | CASSQDSSFGTQPQHF | TGCGCCAGCAGCCAAGATTCCTCTTTTGGGACTCAGCCCCAGCATTTT
TRBD2 | few | TRBJ2-2 | TRBV9 | CASSGSRERAGELFF | TGTGCCAGCAGCGGGTCGCGGGAGAGGGCCGGGGAGCTGTTTTTT
. | many | TRBJ2-7 | TRBV12-3/TRBV12-4 | CASSYHSYEQYF | TGTGCCAGCAGTTACCACTCCTACGAGCAGTACTTC
. | . | TRBJ2-5 | TRBV2 | CASSENRETQYF | TGTGCCAGCAGTGAAAATCGAGAGACCCAGTACTTC
TRBD2 | . | TRBJ2-7 | TRBV10-3 | CASAWTRSSYEQYF | TGTGCCAGCGCTTGGACTAGAAGCTCCTACGAGCAGTACTTC
. | . | TRBJ2-1 | TRBV6-2/TRBV6-3 | CASSQTRSEQFF | TGTGCCAGCAGCCAGACTAGGAGTGAGCAGTTCTTC
. | . | TRBJ2-1 | TRBV6-1 | CASGRRESYNEQFF | TGTGCCAGCGGCCGCAGGGAGAGCTACAATGAGCAGTTCTTC
. | few | TRBJ1-1 | TRBV11-2 | CASSFWGTEAFF | TGTGCCAGCAGCTTTTGGGGGACTGAAGCTTTCTTT
TRBD2 | many | TRBJ2-3 | TRBV4-3 | CASSQGRGGADTQYF | TGCGCCAGCAGCCAAGGCCGGGGGGGGGCAGATACGCAGTATTTT
TRBD2 | many | TRBJ2-1 | TRBV7-9 | CASSPQLLAGQNNEQFF | TGTGCCAGCAGCCCTCAACTCCTAGCGGGACAAAACAATGAGCAGTTCTTC
TRBD1 | . | TRBJ1-1 | TRBV7-8 | CASSPETGVRAFF | TGTGCCAGCAGCCCTGAGACAGGGGTTCGGGCTTTCTTT
. | many | TRBJ2-1 | TRBV20-1 | CSARDYPDNEQFF | TGCAGTGCTAGGGACTATCCCGACAATGAGCAGTTCTTC
TRBD2 | few | TRBJ2-3 | TRBV18 | CASSMREDTQYF | TGTGCCAGCTCAATGCGGGAGGATACGCAGTATTTT
TRBD2 | many | TRBJ2-1 | TRBV27 | CASSLLLAGNEQFF | TGTGCCAGCAGTTTATTGCTAGCGGGCAATGAGCAGTTCTTC
. | many | TRBJ2-7 | TRBV11-3 | CASSLSQTHEQYF | TGTGCCAGCAGCTTATCACAGACCCACGAGCAGTACTTC
TRBD2 | few | TRBJ2-3 | TRBV11-2 | CASSSGGLNTQYF | TGTGCCAGCAGCTCGGGAGGGCTGAATACGCAGTATTTT
. | . | TRBJ2-7 | TRBV19 | CANDRDYEQYF | TGTGCCAACGACAGAGACTACGAGCAGTACTTC
. | . | TRBJ2-5 | TRBV27 | CASSENPTGYQETQYF | TGTGCCAGCAGTGAAAACCCGACGGGGTACCAAGAGACCCAGTACTTC
. | many | TRBJ2-1 | TRBV11-2 | CASSPQVWRDSYNEQFF | TGTGCCAGCAGCCCCCAGGTGTGGCGGGACTCCTACAATGAGCAGTTCTTC
TRBD1 | many | TRBJ1-2 | TRBV28 | CASTTGANYGYTF | TGTGCCAGCACCACAGGGGCCAACTATGGCTACACCTTC
TRBD2 | few | TRBJ2-1 | TRBV7-6 | CASSLVAGGPNNEQFF | TGTGCCAGCAGCTTAGTTGCGGGAGGGCCCAACAATGAGCAGTTCTTC
. | many | TRBJ2-1 | TRBV27 | CASSLSSYHGQFF | TGTGCCAGCAGTTTATCGTCCTACCACGGGCAGTTCTTC
. | few | TRBJ1-2 | TRBV28 | CASTSGTANYGYTF | TGTGCCAGCACCTCTGGGACCGCTAACTATGGCTACACCTTC
TRBD2 | few | TRBJ2-1 | TRBV29-1 | CSGALAGAGYNEQFF | TGCAGCGGAGCCTTAGCGGGAGCCGGCTACAATGAGCAGTTCTTC
. | . | TRBJ2-5 | TRBV20-1 | CSARDPGAVEGSQYF | TGCAGTGCTAGAGACCCGGGGGCCGTCGAGGGGTCCCAGTACTTC
. | few | TRBJ2-5 | TRBV5-4 | CASSRTAQETQYF | TGTGCCAGCAGCCGGACAGCTCAAGAGACCCAGTACTTC
TRBD2 | . | TRBJ2-1 | TRBV7-2 | CASSPVLSGRVYNEQFF | TGTGCCAGCAGCCCTGTTCTTAGCGGGAGAGTTTACAATGAGCAGTTCTTC
. | few | TRBJ2-5 | TRBV7-8 | CAGSAEETQYF | TGTGCCGGGTCAGCGGAAGAGACCCAGTACTTC
TRBD2 | few | TRBJ2-2 | TRBV7-9 | CASSFRTSGTGELFF | TGTGCCAGCAGCTTCAGGACTAGCGGCACCGGGGAGCTGTTTTTT
TRBD1 | few | TRBJ2-1 | TRBV5-1 | CASSGEGAVSYNEQFF | TGCGCCAGCAGCGGAGAGGGGGCGGTATCCTACAATGAGCAGTTCTTC
. | few | TRBJ1-1 | TRBV20-1 | CSARDGETGATEAFF | TGCAGTGCTAGAGATGGGGAAACAGGCGCCACTGAAGCTTTCTTT
TRBD1 | many | TRBJ2-2 | TRBV24-1 | CATTGTGRNTGELFF | TGTGCCACCACCGGGACAGGACGGAACACCGGGGAGCTGTTTTTT
TRBD2 | many | TRBJ2-1 | TRBV7-2 | CASSPKGKRGRNEQFF | TGTGCCAGCAGCCCAAAGGGCAAGCGGGGAAGGAATGAGCAGTTCTTC
TRBD2 | few | TRBJ2-7 | TRBV5-6 | CASTIWTSGRHEQYF | TGTGCCAGCACCATTTGGACTAGCGGACGACACGAGCAGTACTTC
. | few | TRBJ1-1 | TRBV19 | CACRDGFGEAFF | TGTGCCTGCCGGGACGGGTTTGGGGAGGCTTTCTTT
. | . | TRBJ2-5 | TRBV12-3/TRBV12-4 | CASSRGRLNQETQYF | TGTGCCAGCAGTAGGGGACGGCTGAACCAAGAGACCCAGTACTTC
. | . | TRBJ2-1 | TRBV24-1 | CATSWSMAAYNEQFF | TGTGCCACCAGTTGGAGTATGGCGGCCTACAATGAGCAGTTCTTC
. | few | TRBJ1-1 | TRBV12-5 | CASGLAPHGAFF | TGTGCTAGTGGTTTGGCTCCCCATGGGGCTTTCTTT
. | many | TRBJ2-5 | TRBV4-2 | CASSRVGETQYF | TGTGCCAGCAGCCGCGTAGGGGAGACCCAGTACTTC
. | many | TRBJ2-5 | TRBV10-3 | CAISDPSVGETQYF | TGTGCCATCAGTGACCCCTCAGTAGGGGAGACCCAGTACTTC
TRBD2 | many | TRBJ2-2 | TRBV28 | CASSLLAGAGELFF | TGTGCCAGCAGCTTACTAGCGGGAGCCGGGGAGCTGTTTTTT
. | many | TRBJ2-4 | TRBV28 | CASSLLPDLMAKNIQYF | TGTGCCAGCAGTTTACTGCCGGACCTCATGGCCAAAAACATTCAGTACTTC
TRBD1 | . | TRBJ1-1 | TRBV20-1 | CSADRTGESAFF | TGCAGTGCCGATAGGACAGGGGAGTCAGCTTTCTTT
TRBD1 | medium-sized | TRBJ1-2 | TRBV20-1 | CSARGRRGLSYGYTF | TGCAGTGCTAGAGGAAGGAGGGGGCTGAGCTATGGCTACACCTTC
TRBD1 | . | TRBJ2-3 | TRBV7-9 | CASSLGTGVRDTQYF | TGTGCCAGCAGCTTAGGGACAGGAGTTAGAGATACGCAGTATTTT